This T cell receptor (beta chain) is from a study of blood T cell repertoires in COVID-19 (dated by TCRdb to 2018 to 2021). At the level of the whole study: The collaborator samples originated in the United States, Italy and Spain and spanned the acute and convalescent phases of COVID-19. Samples were obtained from the ongoing ImmuneRACE study (first 160 participants) and from 950 to 1,500 subjects provided by 6 global collaborators. Where HLA class I and class II types were available, the types were taken from metadata supplied by the sample provider, not from assay-based typing. The dataset comprised deeply sampled blood TCRbeta repertoires from subjects exposed to, actively infected with, or recovered from COVID-19. Sample metadata almost always included a de-identified subject ID, COVID-19 status, age in years and sex. The repertoires were released in a freely available public database intended as a resource for research on the immune response to SARS-CoV-2. The material from the prospective study consisted of cDNA or gDNA derived from T cells, B-cell-depleted T cells, or PBMCs.

At one collaborating source in Seattle, patients were enrolled during active infection and were followed longitudinally through the course of disease. Collaborating institutions collected whole blood in K2EDTA tubes following their own protocols. For TCRbeta analysis, collaborator samples were shipped as frozen whole blood, as isolated PBMCs, or as DNA extracted from either sample type. Findings and caveats that apply to the study as a whole: The amount of clinical and demographic metadata varied by source and participant and was provided uncurated.

TCRbeta CDR3 regions were amplified from genomic DNA using the immunoSEQ Assay, a bias-controlled multiplex PCR. The paper's processing steps were these. The number of nucleated cells in each sample was estimated from the amplification of reference gene primers within the assay. To quantify the absolute abundance of each unique TCRbeta CDR3 rearrangement, sequence reads were collapsed and filtered. Productive Simpson clonality was computed per sample as the square root of Simpson's diversity index over productive rearrangements. TCRdb mirrors the immuneACCESS table, restricted to in-frame sequences. Some clones are absent from its copies; in checked studies, under half trace to an unresolved V gene, and the reason for the others is unknown. V and J calls and clone size are given by that table; D and trimming were obtained from the DNA. In all, the sample holds about 200,000 clones, and roughly 80% of those were seen once. Roughly 8% of the sample is held by the ten biggest clonotypes.

A word on this clone: The antigen it recognizes is unknown. Within one base of it there is no much larger clone, and no base qualities were kept. The identical CDR3 is also encoded by other nucleotide sequences in the sample.

The sequence was obtained from a woman of 80 years or more with COVID-19, enrolled during active disease. The sample consisted of peripheral blood.

The CDR3 region has the sequence CASSLGGDGYTF. The DNA sequence is given as TGCGCCAGCAGCTTAGGAGGGGATGGCTACACCTTC. The chain uses TRBV5-1 and TRBJ1-2; possibly the D gene is TRBD1, per 5 matching bases. The CDR3, from cysteine to phenylalanine, totals 12 residues. Only the CDR3 region is kept as DNA, spanning 36 bases read in frame from base 1. Relative to germline, V is 2 bases shorter and J is 6 bases shorter, with 8 bases between their ends. Reading the germline V gene gives CDR1 SGHRS and CDR2 YFSETQ.